The rows below give T cell receptor beta chains drawn from one sample of a study of Ad26.COV2.S vaccination and SARS-CoV-2 variants. Method: immunoSEQ multiplex PCR; TCRdb's copy keeps in-frame clones and lacks some. The sample lists a few hundred thousand clones; roughly 90% were seen once. The sequenced sample was peripheral blood, obtained in a trial of Ad26.COV2.S vaccine versus placebo. The receptor set was obtained from a person aged 18-60 years who received the Ad26.COV2.S COVID-19 vaccine or a placebo. CDR3s include the opening cysteine and the closing phenylalanine or tryptophan. A D gene is named only where the DNA matches it firmly. Only some rows state a clone size, as once, few, many or a class for expanded clones.

d_gene,v_gene,j_gene,abundance,CDR3aa,CDR3nt
.,TRBV6-5,TRBJ1-1,.,CASSYRQRNTEAFF,TGTGCCAGCAGTTATCGACAGAGGAACACTGAAGCTTTCTTT
TRBD2,TRBV4-2,TRBJ2-3,.,CASSQDGIAGSSTDTQYF,TGTGCCAGCAGCCAAGATGGGATAGCGGGATCTAGCACAGATACGCAGTATTTT
.,TRBV30,TRBJ2-2,.,CAWDAVTNTGELFF,TGTGCCTGGGACGCGGTCACGAACACCGGGGAGCTGTTTTTT
.,TRBV27,TRBJ2-7,.,CASSWAGTYEQYF,TGTGCCAGCAGTTGGGCAGGGACCTACGAGCAGTACTTC
.,TRBV7-8,TRBJ1-6,few,CASSRTSGDSPLHF,TGTGCCAGCAGCCGGACGTCAGGGGACTCACCCCTCCACTTT
.,TRBV5-5,TRBJ2-3,.,CASSNRVQSDTQYF,TGTGCCAGCAGTAACAGGGTCCAATCAGATACGCAGTATTTT
.,TRBV16,TRBJ2-5,.,CASSRRGGPQETQYF,TGTGCCAGCAGCCGGCGAGGGGGACCTCAAGAGACCCAGTACTTC
.,TRBV5-1,TRBJ2-5,.,CASRKYGGPETQYF,TGCGCCAGCAGGAAGTATGGGGGGCCGGAGACCCAGTACTTC
TRBD1,TRBV7-2,TRBJ2-1,.,CASSSDGQGYNEQFF,TGTGCCAGCAGCTCCGATGGACAGGGCTACAATGAGCAGTTCTTC
.,TRBV4-1,TRBJ1-1,.,CASIGTEAFF,TGCGCCAGCATCGGAACTGAAGCTTTCTTT
TRBD2,TRBV11-3,TRBJ2-7,.,CASSLRGLAGGTDYEQYF,TGTGCCAGCAGCTTAAGGGGACTAGCGGGGGGCACCGACTACGAGCAGTACTTC
.,TRBV4-3,TRBJ2-3,.,CASSPSGEVTDTQYF,TGCGCCAGCAGCCCCTCGGGAGAAGTAACAGATACGCAGTATTTT
.,TRBV28,TRBJ1-2,.,CASSLHPGPIDGYTF,TGTGCCAGCAGTTTACACCCGGGACCTATCGATGGCTACACCTTC
TRBD1,TRBV5-8,TRBJ1-5,.,CASSPGVSGQAQPQHF,TGTGCCAGCAGCCCCGGAGTGTCGGGACAGGCTCAGCCCCAGCATTTT
TRBD2,TRBV18,TRBJ2-3,.,CASYHRAGEEADTQYF,TGTGCCAGCTACCATCGCGCGGGGGAGGAGGCAGATACGCAGTATTTT
.,TRBV11-2,TRBJ2-7,.,CASSLRAAGDSGYEQYF,TGTGCCAGCAGCTTACGTGCGGCAGGGGATTCAGGTTACGAGCAGTACTTC
.,TRBV19,TRBJ2-1,once,CASSHTGTVTYNEQFF,TGTGCCAGTAGTCATACAGGGACGGTCACCTACAATGAGCAGTTCTTC
TRBD1,TRBV7-8,TRBJ2-3,.,CASSSITDRGTDTQYF,TGTGCCAGCAGCTCTATAACGGACAGGGGCACAGATACGCAGTATTTT
TRBD2,TRBV9,TRBJ2-1,.,CASSVVASGGVNEQFF,TGTGCCAGCAGCGTAGTGGCTAGCGGGGGGGTGAATGAGCAGTTCTTC
TRBD2,TRBV7-8,TRBJ2-3,.,CASSPRPSLAGRTDTQYF,TGTGCCAGCAGCCCCAGGCCCTCCCTAGCGGGGCGGACAGATACGCAGTATTTT
.,TRBV7-2,TRBJ1-3,.,CASSFGNRVGNTIYF,TGTGCCAGCAGCTTCGGAAACAGGGTCGGAAACACCATATATTTT
TRBD1,TRBV5-6,TRBJ2-7,.,CASSGTGGLEQYF,TGTGCCAGCTCCGGGACAGGGGGCCTTGAGCAGTACTTC
.,TRBV5-5,TRBJ1-3,.,CASSLFAGNGNTIYF,TGTGCCAGCAGCTTGTTTGCAGGGAACGGAAACACCATATATTTT
.,TRBV5-8,TRBJ1-5,.,CASSFRDQPQHF,TGTGCCAGCAGCTTTAGGGATCAGCCCCAGCATTTT
.,TRBV19,TRBJ2-5,.,CASATPGSETQYF,TGTGCCAGCGCCACCCCAGGGTCAGAGACCCAGTACTTC
TRBD1,TRBV19,TRBJ1-6,.,CASSITGGNSPLHF,TGTGCCAGTAGTATCACAGGGGGCAATTCACCCCTCCACTTT
.,TRBV24-1,TRBJ2-3,few,CATSDSQVGDTQYF,TGTGCCACCAGTGATAGTCAGGTCGGAGATACGCAGTATTTT
TRBD1,TRBV18,TRBJ2-2,.,CASSPQTGLAGELFF,TGTGCCAGCTCACCACAGACAGGGCTCGCCGGGGAGCTGTTTTTT
.,TRBV6-5,TRBJ1-3,.,CASSYSGGASGNTIYF,TGTGCCAGCAGTTACTCCGGGGGTGCCTCTGGAAACACCATATATTTT
.,TRBV14,TRBJ2-7,few,CASSQDRAAGEDYEQYF,TGTGCCAGCAGCCAAGATCGTGCGGCAGGAGAGGACTACGAGCAGTACTTC
.,TRBV19,TRBJ1-5,.,CASRPAGANQPQHF,TGTGCCAGTAGACCAGCAGGAGCCAATCAGCCCCAGCATTTT
TRBD2,TRBV7-9,TRBJ2-3,.,CASSSRLAGDPRGDTQYF,TGTGCCAGCAGCTCGCGACTAGCGGGGGACCCGCGAGGAGATACGCAGTATTTT
.,TRBV7-6,TRBJ1-5,.,CASSLVVGGRPQHF,TGTGCCAGCAGCTTAGTCGTCGGAGGTCGGCCCCAGCATTTT
.,TRBV3-1/TRBV3-2,TRBJ2-7,.,CASSQERVHEQYF,TGTGCCAGCAGCCAAGAAAGGGTCCACGAGCAGTACTTC
.,TRBV6-6,TRBJ2-2,.,CASSYGGRQRNGELFF,TGTGCCAGCAGTTACGGGGGCCGCCAGAGAAACGGGGAGCTGTTTTTT
TRBD1,TRBV24-1,TRBJ1-1,.,CAKASGPRGDNTEAFF,TGTGCCAAAGCTTCGGGCCCCAGGGGGGATAACACTGAAGCTTTCTTT
TRBD1,TRBV11-2,TRBJ1-4,.,CASSLGGQVNEKLFF,TGTGCCAGCAGCTTAGGGGGACAGGTGAATGAAAAACTGTTTTTT
.,TRBV7-8,TRBJ2-7,.,CASSSGTSGQYF,TGTGCCAGCAGCTCCGGGACGTCCGGGCAGTACTTC
.,TRBV5-4,TRBJ2-1,.,CASSLRTGSANEQFF,TGTGCCAGCAGCTTAAGAACAGGGTCTGCCAATGAGCAGTTCTTC
TRBD1,TRBV7-3,TRBJ1-6,.,CASSLDGQGFSPLHF,TGTGCCAGCAGCTTGGACGGACAGGGTTTTTCACCCCTCCACTTT
TRBD1,TRBV5-6,TRBJ1-4,.,CASSSSWDRGYEKLFF,TGTGCCAGCAGCTCGTCCTGGGACAGGGGTTATGAAAAACTGTTTTTT
TRBD1,TRBV12-3/TRBV12-4,TRBJ1-2,.,CATGRQGAGGYTF,TGTGCCACCGGGAGGCAGGGGGCGGGTGGCTACACCTTC
.,TRBV29-1,TRBJ2-3,.,CSVESGSPADTQYF,TGCAGCGTTGAAAGCGGTTCCCCCGCGGATACGCAGTATTTT
.,TRBV1,TRBJ1-5,.,CTSSPGANSNQPQHF,TGCACCAGCAGCCCGGGGGCAAATAGCAATCAGCCCCAGCATTTT
TRBD1,TRBV7-9,TRBJ2-5,.,CASSPQGAGVETQYF,TGTGCCAGCAGCCCACAGGGGGCGGGGGTGGAGACCCAGTACTTC
.,TRBV11-3,TRBJ2-7,.,CASSLDRRGEQYF,TGTGCCAGCAGCTTAGATAGGAGGGGCGAGCAGTACTTC
.,TRBV6-5,TRBJ2-3,.,CASSYTSKSTDTQYF,TGTGCCAGCAGTTACACCTCGAAAAGCACAGATACGCAGTATTTT
TRBD1,TRBV28,TRBJ1-2,few,CASRTTGVGYGYTF,TGTGCCAGCAGGACTACAGGGGTCGGGTATGGCTACACCTTC
.,TRBV7-9,TRBJ1-1,.,CASSIKAVSIQGGTEAFF,TGTGCCAGCAGCATAAAGGCCGTTTCTATCCAGGGAGGGACTGAAGCTTTCTTT
.,TRBV16,TRBJ1-5,.,CASSQHPGGLGQPQHF,TGTGCCAGCAGCCAACATCCAGGTGGGTTAGGGCAGCCCCAGCATTTT
.,TRBV6-5,TRBJ2-1,.,CASSTRSNEQFF,TGTGCCAGCAGTACTAGAAGCAATGAGCAGTTCTTC
TRBD1,TRBV12-3/TRBV12-4,TRBJ1-5,.,CASSAGQKSAQHF,TGTGCCAGCAGTGCGGGACAGAAATCAGCCCAGCATTTT
TRBD1,TRBV7-9,TRBJ2-3,.,CASSHPRDRGPTDTQYF,TGTGCCAGCAGCCACCCCCGGGACAGGGGGCCAACAGATACGCAGTATTTT
TRBD1,TRBV5-1,TRBJ1-6,.,CASSFTGGGSPLHF,TGCGCCAGCAGCTTCACAGGGGGCGGTTCACCCCTCCACTTT
.,TRBV27,TRBJ1-4,.,CASRSGGVNEKLFF,TGTGCCAGCAGGTCGGGGGGAGTTAATGAAAAACTGTTTTTT
.,TRBV11-2,TRBJ2-5,.,CASSLVPRTQETQYF,TGTGCCAGCAGCTTAGTTCCGCGTACTCAAGAGACCCAGTACTTC
.,TRBV9,TRBJ2-2,.,CASSVTGQTGELFF,TGTGCCAGCAGCGTAACCGGACAAACCGGGGAGCTGTTTTTT
.,TRBV2,TRBJ1-6,.,CASIRLYNSPLHF,TGTGCCAGCATTCGATTATATAATTCACCCCTCCACTTT
.,TRBV6-5,TRBJ2-5,.,CASSYEFPQGETQYF,TGTGCCAGCAGTTACGAGTTCCCCCAAGGGGAGACCCAGTACTTC
TRBD1,TRBV28,TRBJ1-3,once,CASSPSGTGRMSSGNTIYF,TGTGCCAGCAGCCCCTCCGGGACAGGGAGAATGAGCTCTGGAAACACCATATATTTT